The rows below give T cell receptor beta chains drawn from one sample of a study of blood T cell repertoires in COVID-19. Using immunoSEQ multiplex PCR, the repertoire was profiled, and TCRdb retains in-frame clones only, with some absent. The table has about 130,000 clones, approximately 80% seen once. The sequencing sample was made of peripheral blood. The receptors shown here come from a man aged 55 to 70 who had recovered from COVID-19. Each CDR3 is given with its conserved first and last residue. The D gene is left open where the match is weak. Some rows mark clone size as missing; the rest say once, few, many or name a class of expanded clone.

CASSPPSGTSNEQFF	TGTGCCAGCAGCCCACCGAGCGGAACGAGCAATGAGCAGTTCTTC	TRBJ2-1	NA	TRBV11-3	15	NA
CASSYPPGRGYEQYF	TGTGCCAGCAGTTACCCGCCCGGGAGGGGGTACGAGCAGTACTTC	TRBJ2-7	once	TRBV6-2/TRBV6-3	15	TRBD2
CASGLAAGGGETQYF	TGTGCCAGTGGGCTCGCGGCAGGGGGAGGAGAGACCCAGTACTTC	TRBJ2-5	NA	TRBV28	15	NA
CASSLIRGNSPLHF	TGTGCCAGCAGTTTAATTCGGGGAAATTCACCCCTCCACTTT	TRBJ1-6	NA	TRBV28	14	NA
CASSFGDRVQPQHF	TGTGCCAGCAGTTTTGGGGACAGGGTTCAGCCCCAGCATTTT	TRBJ1-5	NA	TRBV28	14	TRBD1
CASKGARGSNQPQHF	TGTGCCAGTAAAGGGGCCAGGGGTAGCAATCAGCCCCAGCATTTT	TRBJ1-5	NA	TRBV19	15	NA
CASRLAGETQYF	TGTGCCAGCAGACTAGCCGGTGAGACCCAGTACTTC	TRBJ2-5	NA	TRBV6-6	12	NA
CASSFSGGDYEQYF	TGTGCCAGCAGCTTCAGCGGGGGGGACTACGAGCAGTACTTC	TRBJ2-7	NA	TRBV7-2	14	TRBD2
CASSTGTGPYEQYF	TGTGCCAGCTCAACGGGGACAGGCCCCTACGAGCAGTACTTC	TRBJ2-7	NA	TRBV18	14	TRBD1
CASRKREGPGTGELFF	TGTGCCAGCAGGAAGCGGGAGGGCCCGGGTACCGGGGAGCTGTTTTTT	TRBJ2-2	NA	TRBV7-3	16	TRBD2
CASSSRLAGADTQYF	TGTGCCAGCAGCTCTAGACTAGCGGGAGCAGATACGCAGTATTTT	TRBJ2-3	NA	TRBV7-2	15	TRBD2
CTSSRIAGGPPYEQYF	TGCACCAGCAGCCGTATAGCGGGAGGGCCCCCCTACGAGCAGTACTTC	TRBJ2-7	NA	TRBV1	16	NA
CASSTGTGVYYGYTF	TGTGCCAGCAGCACCGGGACAGGGGTTTACTATGGCTACACCTTC	TRBJ1-2	few	TRBV28	15	TRBD1
CAISELGTSGRSSSYEQYF	TGTGCCATCAGTGAGCTAGGAACTAGCGGGAGGTCAAGCTCCTACGAGCAGTACTTC	TRBJ2-7	NA	TRBV10-3	19	TRBD2
CASVGQTTDTQYF	TGTGCCAGCGTCGGACAGACGACAGATACGCAGTATTTT	TRBJ2-3	NA	TRBV19	13	NA
CASSPNDGGREQYF	TGTGCCAGCAGCCCCAACGACGGGGGTCGTGAGCAGTACTTC	TRBJ2-7	many	TRBV11-3	14	NA
CASSAVGSPLHF	TGTGCCAGCAGCGCGGTCGGCTCACCCCTCCACTTT	TRBJ1-6	NA	TRBV6-5	12	NA
CASSLPDRFNEQFF	TGTGCCAGCAGCCTCCCGGACAGATTCAATGAGCAGTTCTTC	TRBJ2-1	NA	TRBV5-4	14	NA
CASKSRGVPYEQYF	TGTGCCAGCAAATCTCGCGGGGTTCCCTACGAGCAGTACTTC	TRBJ2-7	NA	TRBV6-6	14	NA
CASSSGTGGNQPQHF	TGCGCCAGCAGCTCCGGGACAGGGGGCAATCAGCCCCAGCATTTT	TRBJ1-5	NA	TRBV5-1	15	TRBD1
CASSRLAGGTGELFF	TGTGCCAGTTCCCGACTAGCGGGAGGTACCGGGGAGCTGTTTTTT	TRBJ2-2	once	TRBV2	15	TRBD2
CASSPPGTGLTHTEAFF	TGTGCCAGCAGTCCCCCTGGGACAGGGCTTACTCACACTGAAGCTTTCTTT	TRBJ1-1	few	TRBV28	17	TRBD1
CATSRDASGGARSYEQYF	TGTGCCACCAGCAGAGATGCTAGCGGGGGGGCCCGGTCCTACGAGCAGTACTTC	TRBJ2-7	NA	TRBV15	18	TRBD2
CASSPRGGIYEQYF	TGTGCTAGCAGCCCTCGGGGAGGGATCTACGAGCAGTACTTC	TRBJ2-7	NA	TRBV7-7	14	TRBD2
CASSLRDSAREQYF	TGTGCCAGCAGTCTTAGGGACAGTGCCAGGGAGCAGTACTTC	TRBJ2-7	NA	TRBV11-2	14	TRBD1
CASSGQFSGANVLTF	TGTGCCAGTAGTGGACAGTTCTCTGGGGCCAACGTCCTGACTTTC	TRBJ2-6	NA	TRBV19	15	NA